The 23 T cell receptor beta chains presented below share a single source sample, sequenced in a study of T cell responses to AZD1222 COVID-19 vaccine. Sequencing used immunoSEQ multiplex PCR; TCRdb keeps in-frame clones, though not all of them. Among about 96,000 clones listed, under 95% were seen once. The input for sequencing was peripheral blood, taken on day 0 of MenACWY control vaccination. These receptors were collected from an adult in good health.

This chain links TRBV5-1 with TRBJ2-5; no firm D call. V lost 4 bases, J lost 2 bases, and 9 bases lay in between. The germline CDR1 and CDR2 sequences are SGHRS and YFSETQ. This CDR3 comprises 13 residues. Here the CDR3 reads CASSRLQQETQYF. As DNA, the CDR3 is TGCGCCAGCAGCAGGTTACAGCAAGAGACCCAGTACTTC.

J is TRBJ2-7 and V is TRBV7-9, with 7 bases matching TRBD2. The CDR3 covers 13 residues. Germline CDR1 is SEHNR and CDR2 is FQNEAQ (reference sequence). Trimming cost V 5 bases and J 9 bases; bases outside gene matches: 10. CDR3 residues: CASSRAGSPGQYF. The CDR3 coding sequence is TGTGCCAGCAGCCGAGCGGGGAGCCCGGGGCAGTACTTC.

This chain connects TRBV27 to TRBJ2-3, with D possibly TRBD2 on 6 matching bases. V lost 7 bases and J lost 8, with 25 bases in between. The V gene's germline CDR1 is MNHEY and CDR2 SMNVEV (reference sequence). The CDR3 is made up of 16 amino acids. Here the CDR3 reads CASTPGPKAAGGTQYF. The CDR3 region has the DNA TGTGCCAGCACTCCGGGCCCAAAGGCGGCCGGGGGTACGCAGTATTTT.

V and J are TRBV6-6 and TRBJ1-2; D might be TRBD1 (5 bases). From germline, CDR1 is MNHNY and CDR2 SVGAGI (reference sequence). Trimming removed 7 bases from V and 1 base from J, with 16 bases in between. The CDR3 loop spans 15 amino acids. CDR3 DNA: TGTGCCAGCAATAGAGTCGGGACTGTTAACTATGGCTACACCTTC. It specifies CASNRVGTVNYGYTF.

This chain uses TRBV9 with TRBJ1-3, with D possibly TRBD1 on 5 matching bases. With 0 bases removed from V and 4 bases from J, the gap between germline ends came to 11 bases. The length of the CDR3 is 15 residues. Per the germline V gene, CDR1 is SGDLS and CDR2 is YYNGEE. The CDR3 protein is CASSVGWGSGNTIYF. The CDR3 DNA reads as TGTGCCAGCAGCGTAGGGTGGGGCTCCGGAAACACCATATATTTT.

DNA of the CDR3: TGTGCCAGCAGCCAGAGACAGGGGGCCATCTATGGCTACACCTTC. Protein product: CASSQRQGAIYGYTF. The J gene is TRBJ1-2, the V gene TRBV14; 10 positions match TRBD1. V lost 3 bases to trimming and J lost 4 bases; unmatched junction nucleotides: 5. The CDR3 consists of 15 residues. Per the germline V gene, CDR1 is SGHDN and CDR2 is FVKESK.

The CDR3 DNA is TGTGCCAGCACTACGGGCGGGTCTGGAAACACCATATATTTT. Translating it yields CASTTGGSGNTIYF. The J gene is TRBJ1-3, the V gene TRBV28; unclear D gene. The V end lost 7 bases, the J end lost 1 base, and 11 bases lay between the germline ends. Germline V CDR1 and CDR2: MDHEN, SYDVKM. This CDR3 is built from 14 residues.

The DNA of the CDR3 is TGTGCCAGCAGCTTAACCCCCTCGAGAGGAGATAACATATATTTT. Its translation: CASSLTPSRGDNIYF. V gene TRBV7-3 combines with J gene TRBJ1-3; D not certain. The germline gives CDR1 SGHTA, CDR2 FQGTGA. The CDR3 loop spans 15 amino acids. Trimming removed 0 bases from V and 12 bases from J, with 18 bases in between.

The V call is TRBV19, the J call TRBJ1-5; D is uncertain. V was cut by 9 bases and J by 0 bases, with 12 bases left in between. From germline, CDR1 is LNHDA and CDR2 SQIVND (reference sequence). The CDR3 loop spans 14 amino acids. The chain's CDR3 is CASRRESSNQPQHF. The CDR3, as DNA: TGTGCCAGCCGGAGGGAGAGTAGCAATCAGCCCCAGCATTTT.

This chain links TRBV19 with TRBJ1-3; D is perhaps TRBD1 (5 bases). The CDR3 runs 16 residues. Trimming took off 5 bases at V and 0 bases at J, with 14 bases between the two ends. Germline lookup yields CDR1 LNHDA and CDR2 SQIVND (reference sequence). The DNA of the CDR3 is TGTGCCAGTAGTTCGGACCGGGGCGACTCTGGAAACACCATATATTTT. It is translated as CASSSDRGDSGNTIYF.

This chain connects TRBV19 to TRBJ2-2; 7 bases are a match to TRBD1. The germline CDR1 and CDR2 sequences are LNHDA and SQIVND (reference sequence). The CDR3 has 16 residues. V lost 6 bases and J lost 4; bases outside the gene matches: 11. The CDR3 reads CASSQMTGMGTGELFF. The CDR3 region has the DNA TGTGCCAGTAGCCAGATGACAGGGATGGGCACCGGGGAGCTGTTTTTT. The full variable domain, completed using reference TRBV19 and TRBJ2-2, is DGGITQSPKYLFRKEGQNVTLSCEQNLNHDAMYWYRQDPGQGLRLIYYSQIVNDFQKGDIAEGYSVSREKKESFPLTVTSAQKNPTAFYLCASSQMTGMGTGELFFGEGSRLTVL.

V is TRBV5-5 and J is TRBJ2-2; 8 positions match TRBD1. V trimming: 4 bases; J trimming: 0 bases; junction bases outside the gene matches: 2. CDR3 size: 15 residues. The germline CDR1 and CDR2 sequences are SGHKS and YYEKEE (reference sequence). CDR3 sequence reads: CASSPDRANTGELFF. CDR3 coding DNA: TGTGCCAGCAGCCCGGACAGGGCGAACACCGGGGAGCTGTTTTTT.

The CDR3, as DNA: TGTGCCAGCTCACCAGCGGGCCAGCTCACAGATACGCAGTATTTT. This gives the protein CASSPAGQLTDTQYF. V gene TRBV18 combines with J gene TRBJ2-3; the D gene is possibly TRBD2 (5 bases). Germline CDR1 and CDR2: KGHSH and LQKENI. Trimming shortened V by 2 bases and J by 2 bases, and 11 bases separated the two germline ends. This CDR3 contains 15 residues.

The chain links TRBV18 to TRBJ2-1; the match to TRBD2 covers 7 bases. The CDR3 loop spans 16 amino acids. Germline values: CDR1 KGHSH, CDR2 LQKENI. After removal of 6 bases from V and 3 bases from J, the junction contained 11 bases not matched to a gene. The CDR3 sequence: CASSRDRLADYNEQFF. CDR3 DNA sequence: TGTGCCAGCTCCCGGGATCGTCTAGCGGACTACAATGAGCAGTTCTTC.

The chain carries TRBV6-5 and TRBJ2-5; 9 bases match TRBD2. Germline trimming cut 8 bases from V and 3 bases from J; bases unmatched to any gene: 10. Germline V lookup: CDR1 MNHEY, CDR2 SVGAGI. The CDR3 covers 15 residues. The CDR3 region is CASGPGLAMEETQYF. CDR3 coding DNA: TGTGCCAGCGGCCCGGGACTAGCAATGGAAGAGACCCAGTACTTC.

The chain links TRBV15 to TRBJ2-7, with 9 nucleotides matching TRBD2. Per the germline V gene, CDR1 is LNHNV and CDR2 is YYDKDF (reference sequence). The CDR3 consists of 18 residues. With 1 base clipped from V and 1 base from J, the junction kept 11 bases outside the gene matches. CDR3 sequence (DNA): TGTGCCACCAGCAGAGGAGGTGTTCTAGCGGGGCCTTCCTACGAGCAGTACTTC. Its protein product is CATSRGGVLAGPSYEQYF.

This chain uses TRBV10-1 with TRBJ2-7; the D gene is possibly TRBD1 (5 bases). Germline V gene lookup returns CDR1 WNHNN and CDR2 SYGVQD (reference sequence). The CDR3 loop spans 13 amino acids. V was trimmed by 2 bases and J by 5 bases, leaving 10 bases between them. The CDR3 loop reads CASSEQGLDEQYF. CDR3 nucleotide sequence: TGCGCCAGCAGTGAGCAGGGTTTAGACGAGCAGTACTTC.

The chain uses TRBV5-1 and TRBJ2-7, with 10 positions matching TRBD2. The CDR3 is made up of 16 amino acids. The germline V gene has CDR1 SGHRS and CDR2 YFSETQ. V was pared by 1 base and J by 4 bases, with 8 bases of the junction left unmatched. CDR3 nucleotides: TGCGCCAGCAGCTTGTTGTCTAGCGGGAGTTTTTACGAGCAGTACTTC. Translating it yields CASSLLSSGSFYEQYF.

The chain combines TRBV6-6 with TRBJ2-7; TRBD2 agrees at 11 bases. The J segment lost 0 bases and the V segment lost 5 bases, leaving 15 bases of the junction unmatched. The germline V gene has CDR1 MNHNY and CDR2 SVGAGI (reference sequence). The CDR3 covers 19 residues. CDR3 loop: CASSRAGRATSGSSYEQYF. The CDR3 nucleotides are TGTGCCAGCAGTCGAGCTGGCAGGGCTACTAGCGGGAGCTCCTACGAGCAGTACTTC.

CDR3 DNA: TGTGCCAGCAGCTACTCAGGGACAACTAATGAAAAACTGTTTTTT. Protein: CASSYSGTTNEKLFF. The chain joins TRBV7-9 to TRBJ1-4, with D perhaps matching TRBD1 (5 bases). Germline CDR1 reads SEHNR; CDR2 reads FQNEAQ (reference sequence). Trimming pared 4 bases from V and 0 bases from J, leaving 9 bases between. This CDR3 contains 15 residues.

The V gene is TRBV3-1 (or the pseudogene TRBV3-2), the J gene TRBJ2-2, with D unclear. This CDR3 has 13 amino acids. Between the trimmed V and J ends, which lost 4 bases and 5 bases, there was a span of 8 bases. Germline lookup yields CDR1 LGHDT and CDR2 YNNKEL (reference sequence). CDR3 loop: CASSPTLTGELFF. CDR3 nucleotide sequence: TGTGCCAGCAGCCCGACTTTAACCGGGGAGCTGTTTTTT.

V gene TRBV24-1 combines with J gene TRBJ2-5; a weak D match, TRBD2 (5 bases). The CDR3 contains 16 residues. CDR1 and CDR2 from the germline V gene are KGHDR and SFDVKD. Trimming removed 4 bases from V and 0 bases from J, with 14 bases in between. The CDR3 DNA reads TGTGCCACCAGTGACTCGCAACTAGGCGACCAAGAGACCCAGTACTTC. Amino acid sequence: CATSDSQLGDQETQYF.

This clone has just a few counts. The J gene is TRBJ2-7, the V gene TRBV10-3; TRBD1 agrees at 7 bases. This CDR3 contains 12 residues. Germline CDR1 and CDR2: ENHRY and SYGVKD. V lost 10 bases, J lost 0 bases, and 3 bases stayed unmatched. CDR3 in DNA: TGTGCCACCAGGGACAGCTCCTACGAGCAGTACTTC. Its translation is CATRDSSYEQYF.